A selection of T cell receptor beta chains follows, all from one sample in a study of T cells in Graves' hyperthyroidism and ophthalmopathy. Each CDR3 protein is one row after TCRdb ran MiXCR on the multiplex PCR reads. The repertoire consists of about 570,000 distinct CDR3 sequences, with about 43% occurring once and the leading ten covering 15% to 20%. Sequenced: peripheral blood or thyroid tissue (not recorded which). These receptor sequences come from an adult woman with Graves' disease, either hyperthyroidism or ophthalmopathy (not recorded which). Each CDR3 is given without its conserved first and last residue. Fields, in order: J gene, D gene, V gene, CDR3 protein. D genes are given only for firm matches.

TRBJ1-5	-	TRBV20-1	SASWQTQH
TRBJ2-5	-	TRBV11-2	ASSLVLGGGETQY
TRBJ1-5	TRBD1	TRBV29-1	SVALGGGRNQPQH
TRBJ1-1	-	TRBV29-1	SVEGSPGRETEAF
TRBJ2-5	TRBD1	TRBV29-1	SVSRGRRETQY
TRBJ2-7	TRBD2	TRBV20-1	SASGLAEYEQY
TRBJ2-6	-	TRBV20-1	SARTEDGANVLT
TRBJ2-5	TRBD2	TRBV6-5	ASWYLAGGIQETQY
TRBJ1-4	-	TRBV6-5	ASLGEKLF
TRBJ2-5	TRBD2	TRBV7-9	ASSFLAGGRGETQY
TRBJ2-7	-	TRBV10-3	AISKDGQDQY
TRBJ1-1	-	TRBV5-6	ASSLGPRGTEAF
TRBJ2-5	-	TRBV6-1	ASSEFQGLLETQY
TRBJ2-7	-	TRBV9	AQHYSYEQY
TRBJ2-5	-	TRBV2	ASSDLYQETQY
TRBJ1-1	-	TRBV10-3	AIRMSSSYDAF
TRBJ1-2	-	TRBV2	ASMGGRSIYGYT
TRBJ2-6	-	TRBV10-3	AISELWAGLGANVLT
TRBJ2-5	-	TRBV11-3	ASSPDYIGTQY
TRBJ1-1	-	TRBV10-2	ASSEKQANTEAF
TRBJ1-2	TRBD1	TRBV2	ASSEVGQGHGYT
TRBJ1-5	-	TRBV7-9	ASSQGNHGNQPQH
TRBJ1-1	-	TRBV6-1	ASSAGEDVAF
TRBJ2-7	-	TRBV19	ASSERGAYEQY
TRBJ1-4	-	TRBV25-1	ASSVRTATNEKLF